These 10 T cell receptor beta chains share one sample of origin, sequenced in a study of T cell responses to AZD1222 COVID-19 vaccine (dated by TCRdb to the early 2020s). This specimen's time point label, per the study, means: baseline before first vaccination. The library was produced with the immunoSEQ multiplex PCR assay. TCRdb mirrors the immuneACCESS table, restricted to in-frame sequences. Some clones are absent from its copies; in checked studies, under half trace to an unresolved V gene, and the reason for the others is unknown. The sample table holds around 180,000 clones, of which around 93% were seen once. The ten largest clones capture about 9.2% of the sample. Sequenced here: peripheral blood, sampled on day 0 of AZD1222 vaccination. The receptors here all came from an adult in good health.

The V and J genes are TRBV7-8 and TRBJ2-3; D is undetermined. The germline CDR1 and CDR2 sequences are SGHVS and FQNEAQ. The V gene lost 6 bases and the J gene lost 2 bases, with 18 bases spanning the gap. The CDR3 runs to 16 residues. CDR3 amino acids: CASRLFPGRNTDTQYF. In DNA, the CDR3 is TGTGCCAGCAGGCTATTCCCAGGCAGGAACACAGATACGCAGTATTTT.

V gene TRBV28 combines with J gene TRBJ1-4; the D is unclear. CDR1 MDHEN and CDR2 SYDVKM come from the germline V gene. V was trimmed by 7 bases and J by 5 bases, leaving 14 bases between them. This CDR3 spans 14 amino acids. The CDR3 bases are TGTGCCAGCACCCGGAACAGCCCAAATGAAAAACTGTTTTTT. Its protein product is CASTRNSPNEKLFF.

This chain uses TRBV7-8 with TRBJ1-5; D is unresolved. The germline CDR1 and CDR2 sequences are SGHVS and FQNEAQ. Trimming removed 5 bases from V and 7 bases from J, with 9 bases in between. The CDR3 totals 12 residues. The CDR3 reads CASSRRSQPQHF. The CDR3 DNA sequence: TGTGCCAGCAGCCGAAGAAGCCAGCCCCAGCATTTT.

The chain is built from TRBV27 and TRBJ1-5; D uncertain. The CDR3 loop spans 14 amino acids. Trimming removed 8 bases from V and 3 bases from J, with 14 bases in between. CDR1 and CDR2 from the germline V gene are MNHEY and SMNVEV (reference sequence). CDR3 residues: CASRTASPNQPQHF. The CDR3 nucleotides are TGTGCCAGCCGCACGGCGAGCCCCAATCAGCCCCAGCATTTT.

The gene calls are TRBV5-6 and TRBJ1-2, with D uncertain. The CDR3 totals 12 residues. The germline V and J ends were trimmed by 0 bases and 7 bases, with 7 bases remaining between them. Germline-derived CDR1 and CDR2 are SGHDT and YYEEEE. For the CDR3, the DNA is TGTGCCAGCAGCTTGGAGGGCTTTGGCTACACCTTC. Its translation is CASSLEGFGYTF.

The V call is TRBV23-1, the J call TRBJ2-7; perhaps TRBD1 as D (6 bases). TRBV23-1 is an open reading frame, and its role is uncertain. The V and J ends lost 6 bases and 4 bases respectively, with 22 bases between them. CDR3 length: 16 amino acids. The CDR3 DNA reads as TGCGCCAGCAGCCACCCCCCGGGACACTATGGTTACGAGCAGTACTTC. Protein sequence: CASSHPPGHYGYEQYF.

The chain couples TRBV7-9 to TRBJ2-2, with 9 bases matching TRBD1. The CDR3 contains 16 residues. Trimming cost V 4 bases and J 6 bases; bases outside gene matches: 9. Germline CDR1 and CDR2: SEHNR and FQNEAQ (reference sequence). The CDR3 nucleotides read TGTGCCAGCAGCTCCGGACAGGGGCTATTCCCCGGGGAGCTGTTTTTT. Residues: CASSSGQGLFPGELFF.

V gene TRBV30 combines with J gene TRBJ1-2, with a tentative D call TRBD1 (5 bases). Germline assignment: CDR1 GTSNPN and CDR2 SVGIG (reference sequence). The CDR3 sequence is 13 residues long. The germline V and J ends were trimmed by 3 bases and 8 bases, with 16 bases remaining between them. The CDR3, as DNA: TGTGCCTGGAGCGCCGACAGAGGCGGAGGCTACACCTTC. It translates to CAWSADRGGGYTF. The whole variable domain, filled in from reference TRBV30 and TRBJ1-2, reads SQTIHQWPATLVQPVGSPLSLECTVEGTSNPNLYWYRQAAGRGLQLLFYSVGIGQISSEVPQNLSASRPQDRQFILSSKKLLLSDSGFYLCAWSADRGGGYTFGSGTRLTVV.

This clone was seen just once. This specimen includes other DNA sequences encoding the same CDR3. The J gene is TRBJ2-7, the V gene TRBV9; 13 bases agree with TRBD2. Germline V gives CDR1 SGDLS, CDR2 YYNGEE. J lost 6 bases, V lost 0 bases, and 0 bases had no gene match. The CDR3 contains 14 residues. The CDR3 coding sequence is TGTGCCAGCAGCGTAGGACTAGCGGGAGGCGAGCAGTACTTC. Its translation: CASSVGLAGGEQYF.

The gene calls are TRBV29-1 and TRBJ2-3; D unresolved. Looked up from germline, CDR1 is SQVTM and CDR2 is ANQGSEA. The CDR3 contains 15 residues. The V end was cut by 4 bases, the J end by 1 base, with 15 bases between. CDR3 loop: CSVALPNMGTDTQYF. The CDR3 DNA sequence: TGCAGCGTTGCTCTCCCTAACATGGGCACAGATACGCAGTATTTT.